These T cell receptor beta chains were read from a single sample in a study of blood T cell repertoires in COVID-19. Profiling relied on immunoSEQ multiplex PCR, and the TCRdb table lists in-frame clones only, not all of them. The data hold 150,000 to 200,000 clones, with 80% to 85% observed a single time. Sample: peripheral blood. The receptors here all came from a woman older than 75 with COVID-19, enrolled during active disease. Each CDR3 is given with its conserved first and last residue. The D gene is left open where the match is weak. Rows give clone size only sometimes, using once, few, many, or a class for an expanded clone.

V gene: TRBV5-6
J gene: TRBJ2-7
D gene: TRBD1
clone size: -
CDR3 protein: CASSFGTGWHEQYF
CDR3 DNA: TGTGCCAGCAGCTTCGGGACAGGGTGGCACGAGCAGTACTTC

V gene: TRBV2
J gene: TRBJ2-5
D gene: TRBD1
clone size: few
CDR3 protein: CASSETGGETQYF
CDR3 DNA: TGTGCCAGCAGTGAAACAGGGGGTGAGACCCAGTACTTC

V gene: TRBV4-3
J gene: TRBJ2-2
D gene: -
clone size: -
CDR3 protein: CASSQLGQENTGELFF
CDR3 DNA: TGCGCCAGCAGCCAACTGGGCCAGGAGAACACCGGGGAGCTGTTTTTT

V gene: TRBV5-1
J gene: TRBJ2-1
D gene: -
clone size: once
CDR3 protein: CASSRDQGYLTYNEQFF
CDR3 DNA: TGCGCCAGCAGCCGCGACCAGGGATACCTAACCTACAATGAGCAGTTCTTC

V gene: TRBV7-9
J gene: TRBJ2-1
D gene: TRBD2
clone size: -
CDR3 protein: CASSGTRSQYLFF
CDR3 DNA: TGTGCCAGCAGCGGGACTAGAAGCCAATATCTGTTCTTC

V gene: TRBV5-1
J gene: TRBJ1-1
D gene: -
clone size: few
CDR3 protein: CASSFQRPNTEAFF
CDR3 DNA: TGCGCCAGCAGCTTCCAGCGACCGAACACTGAAGCTTTCTTT

V gene: TRBV19
J gene: TRBJ2-7
D gene: TRBD2
clone size: -
CDR3 protein: CASSRSGGRSSYEQYF
CDR3 DNA: TGTGCCAGTAGTAGGTCGGGGGGACGGAGCTCCTACGAGCAGTACTTC

V gene: TRBV29-1
J gene: TRBJ2-3
D gene: -
clone size: -
CDR3 protein: CSVETGLTDTQYF
CDR3 DNA: TGCAGCGTTGAAACAGGGCTCACAGATACGCAGTATTTT

V gene: TRBV29-1
J gene: TRBJ2-1
D gene: -
clone size: -
CDR3 protein: CSGRRGTYNEQFF
CDR3 DNA: TGCAGCGGGCGCCGGGGAACCTACAATGAGCAGTTCTTC

V gene: TRBV3-1/TRBV3-2
J gene: TRBJ1-5
D gene: TRBD1
clone size: -
CDR3 protein: CASSPDRGSDQPQHF
CDR3 DNA: TGTGCCAGCAGCCCGGACAGGGGTTCGGATCAGCCCCAGCATTTT

V gene: TRBV7-2
J gene: TRBJ2-1
D gene: -
clone size: once
CDR3 protein: CASSATIGGATGEQFF
CDR3 DNA: TGTGCCAGCAGCGCGACCATCGGCGGGGCAACGGGGGAGCAGTTCTTC

V gene: TRBV6-2/TRBV6-3
J gene: TRBJ2-5
D gene: TRBD2
clone size: few
CDR3 protein: CASSRGLAGAQETQYF
CDR3 DNA: TGTGCCAGCAGTAGAGGACTAGCGGGAGCCCAAGAGACCCAGTACTTC

V gene: TRBV3-1/TRBV3-2
J gene: TRBJ2-3
D gene: -
clone size: -
CDR3 protein: CASSPYLITDTQYF
CDR3 DNA: TGTGCCAGCAGCCCCTACCTTATCACAGATACGCAGTATTTT

V gene: TRBV7-2
J gene: TRBJ1-4
D gene: -
clone size: -
CDR3 protein: CASSIQGATNEKLFF
CDR3 DNA: TGTGCCAGCAGCATACAGGGTGCAACTAATGAAAAACTGTTTTTT

V gene: TRBV5-4
J gene: TRBJ2-3
D gene: TRBD2
clone size: once
CDR3 protein: CASSFKTSGSTDTQYF
CDR3 DNA: TGTGCCAGCAGCTTCAAGACTAGCGGGAGCACAGATACGCAGTATTTT

V gene: TRBV6-1
J gene: TRBJ2-7
D gene: TRBD1
clone size: -
CDR3 protein: CASSEQTGWYYEQYF
CDR3 DNA: TGTGCCAGCAGTGAACAGACAGGGTGGTATTACGAGCAGTACTTC

V gene: TRBV29-1
J gene: TRBJ1-4
D gene: -
clone size: -
CDR3 protein: CSARPAGDGQEKLFF
CDR3 DNA: TGCAGCGCCCGGCCGGCTGGGGATGGACAGGAAAAACTGTTTTTT

V gene: TRBV27
J gene: TRBJ2-7
D gene: -
clone size: once
CDR3 protein: CASSPRGTYEQYF
CDR3 DNA: TGTGCCAGCAGTCCAAGGGGAACCTACGAGCAGTACTTC

V gene: TRBV3-1/TRBV3-2
J gene: TRBJ1-2
D gene: TRBD1
clone size: -
CDR3 protein: CASSQENVQGANGYGYTF
CDR3 DNA: TGTGCCAGCAGCCAAGAAAACGTCCAGGGGGCTAATGGCTATGGCTACACCTTC

V gene: TRBV7-2
J gene: TRBJ2-3
D gene: TRBD2
clone size: -
CDR3 protein: CASSSRRLAGGHGTQYF
CDR3 DNA: TGTGCCAGCAGCTCCAGACGACTAGCGGGAGGCCACGGTACGCAGTATTTT

V gene: TRBV12-5
J gene: TRBJ2-7
D gene: -
clone size: -
CDR3 protein: CASGLVTGQHSYEQYF
CDR3 DNA: TGTGCTAGTGGTTTGGTGACGGGACAACACTCCTACGAGCAGTACTTC

V gene: TRBV5-6
J gene: TRBJ1-2
D gene: -
clone size: -
CDR3 protein: CASSRGSTGGYTF
CDR3 DNA: TGTGCCAGCAGCCGAGGGAGCACCGGAGGCTACACCTTC

V gene: TRBV6-4
J gene: TRBJ2-7
D gene: TRBD1
clone size: -
CDR3 protein: CASSETGKNRYEQYF
CDR3 DNA: TGTGCCAGCAGCGAGACAGGGAAGAATCGCTACGAGCAGTACTTC

V gene: TRBV5-1
J gene: TRBJ2-7
D gene: TRBD1
clone size: -
CDR3 protein: CASSFRGLGEQYF
CDR3 DNA: TGCGCCAGCAGCTTCAGGGGGCTCGGCGAGCAGTACTTC

V gene: TRBV19
J gene: TRBJ1-5
D gene: TRBD1
clone size: -
CDR3 protein: CASSITDRVQPQHF
CDR3 DNA: TGTGCCAGTAGTATAACGGACAGGGTTCAGCCCCAGCATTTT

V gene: TRBV5-1
J gene: TRBJ2-2
D gene: TRBD2
clone size: -
CDR3 protein: CASSPSGGGTGELFF
CDR3 DNA: TGCGCCAGCAGCCCGAGCGGGGGCGGCACCGGGGAGCTGTTTTTT

V gene: TRBV19
J gene: TRBJ1-6
D gene: -
clone size: -
CDR3 protein: CASSIWGEGSPLHF
CDR3 DNA: TGTGCCAGTAGTATTTGGGGTGAGGGTTCACCCCTCCACTTT

V gene: TRBV23-1
J gene: TRBJ1-6
D gene: TRBD1
clone size: -
CDR3 protein: CASSHPGQGCPLHF
CDR3 DNA: TGCGCCAGCAGTCACCCGGGACAGGGGTGTCCCCTCCACTTT

V gene: TRBV28
J gene: TRBJ1-2
D gene: -
clone size: -
CDR3 protein: CASSLQGRDGYTF
CDR3 DNA: TGTGCCAGCAGTTTACAGGGGAGGGATGGCTACACCTTC

V gene: TRBV7-9
J gene: TRBJ2-7
D gene: TRBD1
clone size: -
CDR3 protein: CASSFDRTGSSYEQYF
CDR3 DNA: TGTGCCAGCAGCTTCGATAGGACAGGAAGCTCCTACGAGCAGTACTTC

V gene: TRBV11-2
J gene: TRBJ2-3
D gene: TRBD1
clone size: -
CDR3 protein: CATAPGQGRTDTQYF
CDR3 DNA: TGTGCCACCGCCCCGGGACAGGGGAGGACAGATACGCAGTATTTT

V gene: TRBV2
J gene: TRBJ2-5
D gene: -
clone size: -
CDR3 protein: CASRSQGTDQETQYF
CDR3 DNA: TGTGCCAGCCGATCCCAGGGGACCGACCAAGAGACCCAGTACTTC

V gene: TRBV19
J gene: TRBJ1-1
D gene: -
clone size: many
CDR3 protein: CASSHQGLDEAFF
CDR3 DNA: TGTGCCAGTAGTCACCAGGGTCTGGATGAAGCTTTCTTT

V gene: TRBV19
J gene: TRBJ1-2
D gene: -
clone size: -
CDR3 protein: CASSIDRGYGYTF
CDR3 DNA: TGTGCCAGTAGTATAGACAGGGGCTATGGCTACACCTTC

V gene: TRBV7-9
J gene: TRBJ1-4
D gene: -
clone size: -
CDR3 protein: CASSRVATNEKLFF
CDR3 DNA: TGTGCCAGCAGCCGAGTAGCAACTAATGAAAAACTGTTTTTT

V gene: TRBV10-3
J gene: TRBJ1-2
D gene: TRBD1
clone size: -
CDR3 protein: CAISEFTGTGDNYGYTF
CDR3 DNA: TGTGCCATCAGTGAGTTCACCGGGACAGGGGATAACTATGGCTACACCTTC

V gene: TRBV4-1
J gene: TRBJ1-4
D gene: -
clone size: -
CDR3 protein: CASSQPSGETNEKLFF
CDR3 DNA: TGCGCCAGCAGCCAGCCTTCGGGGGAGACTAATGAAAAACTGTTTTTT

V gene: TRBV20-1
J gene: TRBJ1-2
D gene: -
clone size: -
CDR3 protein: CSARPRRVGTF
CDR3 DNA: TGCAGTGCTAGACCGAGGCGGGTGGGGACCTTC

V gene: TRBV5-1
J gene: TRBJ2-3
D gene: -
clone size: -
CDR3 protein: CASSLVMQGTQYF
CDR3 DNA: TGCGCCAGCAGCTTGGTTATGCAGGGCACGCAGTATTTT

V gene: TRBV7-8
J gene: TRBJ2-1
D gene: TRBD2
clone size: -
CDR3 protein: CASSSLAGIVHEQFF
CDR3 DNA: TGTGCCAGCAGCTCCCTAGCGGGAATTGTTCACGAGCAGTTCTTC

V gene: TRBV28
J gene: TRBJ1-2
D gene: -
clone size: few
CDR3 protein: CASNSLVRGYTF
CDR3 DNA: TGTGCCAGCAATTCCCTAGTGAGGGGCTACACCTTC

V gene: TRBV2
J gene: TRBJ2-1
D gene: -
clone size: -
CDR3 protein: CASIEGGRTGKGQFF
CDR3 DNA: TGTGCCAGCATCGAAGGTGGACGAACCGGGAAGGGGCAGTTCTTC

V gene: TRBV21-1
J gene: TRBJ2-5
D gene: -
clone size: -
CDR3 protein: CAWWGQGFQETQYF
CDR3 DNA: TGTGCCTGGTGGGGACAGGGATTCCAAGAGACCCAGTACTTC

V gene: TRBV27
J gene: TRBJ1-2
D gene: TRBD1
clone size: -
CDR3 protein: CASSLRGQGAWDNYGYTF
CDR3 DNA: TGTGCCAGCAGTTTACGAGGACAGGGGGCATGGGATAACTATGGCTACACCTTC

V gene: TRBV19
J gene: TRBJ1-6
D gene: TRBD1
clone size: once
CDR3 protein: CASSNRQGGISPLHF
CDR3 DNA: TGTGCCAGTAGTAATAGGCAGGGGGGAATTTCACCCCTCCACTTT

V gene: TRBV7-9
J gene: TRBJ1-1
D gene: -
clone size: -
CDR3 protein: CASSQTVIQGESLNTEAFF
CDR3 DNA: TGTGCCAGCAGCCAGACGGTTATACAGGGCGAGAGTTTGAACACTGAAGCTTTCTTT

V gene: TRBV5-5
J gene: TRBJ2-1
D gene: TRBD2
clone size: -
CDR3 protein: CASSLGVAGGLYNEQFF
CDR3 DNA: TGTGCCAGCAGCTTGGGAGTAGCGGGGGGTTTGTACAATGAGCAGTTCTTC

V gene: TRBV7-9
J gene: TRBJ2-6
D gene: -
clone size: -
CDR3 protein: CASSLVLDGANVLTF
CDR3 DNA: TGTGCCAGCAGCTTAGTGTTAGATGGGGCCAACGTCCTGACTTTC

V gene: TRBV7-6
J gene: TRBJ1-5
D gene: TRBD1
clone size: few
CDR3 protein: CASSDRQGRGQPQHF
CDR3 DNA: TGTGCCAGCAGCGACCGACAGGGTAGAGGGCAGCCCCAGCATTTT

V gene: TRBV7-2
J gene: TRBJ2-2
D gene: -
clone size: once
CDR3 protein: CASSQRTQNTGELFF
CDR3 DNA: TGTGCCAGCAGCCAACGGACTCAGAACACCGGGGAGCTGTTTTTT

V gene: TRBV7-6
J gene: TRBJ2-2
D gene: TRBD1
clone size: -
CDR3 protein: CASSRRTGSTGELFF
CDR3 DNA: TGTGCCAGCAGCCGTAGGACAGGGTCCACCGGGGAGCTGTTTTTT

V gene: TRBV18
J gene: TRBJ1-1
D gene: -
clone size: -
CDR3 protein: CASSPTRDTPEAFF
CDR3 DNA: TGTGCCAGCTCACCAACCCGGGACACTCCTGAAGCTTTCTTT

V gene: TRBV4-3
J gene: TRBJ1-5
D gene: -
clone size: few
CDR3 protein: CASSQDRRQPQHF
CDR3 DNA: TGCGCCAGCAGCCAAGATCGGAGGCAGCCCCAGCATTTT

V gene: TRBV28
J gene: TRBJ2-5
D gene: TRBD1
clone size: -
CDR3 protein: CASSRGTGGIEETQYF
CDR3 DNA: TGTGCCAGCAGCCGGGGGACAGGGGGCATCGAAGAGACCCAGTACTTC

V gene: TRBV24-1
J gene: TRBJ2-2
D gene: TRBD2
clone size: -
CDR3 protein: CATSAHSGRGNTGELFF
CDR3 DNA: TGTGCCACCAGTGCTCATAGCGGGAGGGGGAACACCGGGGAGCTGTTTTTT